Below are 7 T cell receptor beta chains sequenced from a single sample in a study of blood T cell repertoires in COVID-19. TCRdb keeps only in-frame clones here, not all; method: immunoSEQ multiplex PCR. The sample lists 270,000 or so clones, around 82% seen once, with 3.1% in the top ten. What was sequenced was peripheral blood. These receptors all stem from a woman between 18 and 29 years old with acute or convalescent COVID-19.

This clone was detected once. The chain has TRBV12-3 or TRBV12-4 and TRBJ2-5; unclear D gene. The CDR3 contains 12 residues. The V and J ends lost 6 bases and 4 bases respectively, with 9 bases between them. For the CDR3, the DNA is TGTGCCAGCAGCTCTCTTCCAGAGACCCAGTACTTC. This sequence encodes CASSSLPETQYF.

CDR3 coding DNA: TGCGCCAGCCGCGGGGGAAGCTCCTACAATGAGCAGTTCTTC. Translation: CASRGGSSYNEQFF. This chain joins TRBV10-2 and TRBJ2-1; TRBD2 agrees at 7 bases. V was clipped by 8 bases and J by 0 bases; unmatched bases: 4. The CDR3 has 14 amino acids. Germline CDR1 reads WSHSY; CDR2 reads SAAADI.

This clone was observed a few times. The chain couples TRBV5-1 to TRBJ2-2, with a tentative D call TRBD1 (7 bases). This CDR3 contains 16 residues. V was trimmed by 4 bases and J by 6 bases, leaving 19 bases between them. Germline V gene lookup returns CDR1 SGHRS and CDR2 YFSETQ. The CDR3 sequence is CASSLIAARGAGELFF. In nucleotides, the CDR3 is TGCGCCAGCAGCCTTATAGCGGCCAGGGGGGCCGGGGAGCTGTTTTTT.

The J gene is TRBJ1-1, the V gene TRBV30; no firm D call. This CDR3 has 14 amino acids. CDR1 is GTSNPN, CDR2 SVGIG, per germline (reference sequence). V was pared by 0 bases and J by 1 base, with 9 bases between. The CDR3 region is CAWSVHSSNTEAFF. CDR3 DNA sequence: TGTGCCTGGAGTGTACACAGCTCGAACACTGAAGCTTTCTTT. Using reference TRBV30 and TRBJ1-1 for the parts outside the CDR3, the full variable domain is SQTIHQWPATLVQPVGSPLSLECTVEGTSNPNLYWYRQAAGRGLQLLFYSVGIGQISSEVPQNLSASRPQDRQFILSSKKLLLSDSGFYLCAWSVHSSNTEAFFGQGTRLTVV.

The chain links TRBV2 to TRBJ2-5; no firm D call. The germline V gene has CDR1 SNHLY and CDR2 FYNNEI. CDR3 size: 13 residues. V lost 8 bases to trimming and J lost 3 bases, with 13 bases between them. CDR3 sequence (DNA): TGTGCCAGCGACTCAATCTCGGAAGAGACCCAGTACTTC. Amino acids: CASDSISEETQYF.

This chain links TRBV5-6 with TRBJ1-3; D call uncertain. V was shortened by 0 bases and J by 2 bases, with 15 bases between the two germline ends. The CDR3 length is 17 residues. Germline loops: CDR1 SGHDT, CDR2 YYEEEE. The CDR3 is CASSLVSRVDTGNTIYF. Here the CDR3 DNA reads TGTGCCAGCAGCTTGGTGTCGAGGGTAGACACTGGAAACACCATATATTTT.

The gene calls are TRBV4-1 and TRBJ1-1; no reliable D call. CDR1 MGHRA and CDR2 YSYEKL come from the germline V gene. Trimming pared 7 bases from V and 3 bases from J, leaving 27 bases between. The CDR3 spans 18 residues. In DNA form, the CDR3 reads TGCGCCAGCAACGAGGACCGCTTCGGACGGATGAGGGACACTGAAGCTTTCTTT. The encoded protein is CASNEDRFGRMRDTEAFF.